Listed below are T cell receptor beta chains from one sample, sequenced in a study of T cell responses to AZD1222 COVID-19 vaccine. Here immunoSEQ multiplex PCR was the method, and the copy in TCRdb shows in-frame clones only, minus some. The table shows 92,000 or so clones, with almost 90% occurring only once. This specimen consisted of peripheral blood, obtained on day 0 of AZD1222 vaccination. These receptors were collected from an adult in good health. Both conserved end residues are part of each CDR3. A D gene is named only where the DNA matches it firmly. The size of a clone is reported for some rows only, either as once, few or many, or as a class for expanded clones.

D gene	V gene	clone size	J gene	CDR3 protein	CDR3 DNA
.	TRBV11-2	once	TRBJ1-1	CASSSRGWGSEAFF	TGTGCCAGCAGCTCCAGGGGATGGGGCTCTGAAGCTTTCTTT
.	TRBV7-2	.	TRBJ1-2	CASSLAGAGNYGYTF	TGTGCCAGCAGCTTAGCGGGGGCGGGGAACTATGGCTACACCTTC
TRBD2	TRBV5-4	.	TRBJ2-1	CASSLASGRGDEQFF	TGTGCCAGCAGCTTGGCTAGCGGGAGGGGCGATGAGCAGTTCTTC
.	TRBV7-8	.	TRBJ2-3	CASSSRRGTHVTDTQYF	TGTGCCAGCAGCTCAAGACGCGGGACGCACGTGACAGATACGCAGTATTTT
.	TRBV6-5	.	TRBJ1-5	CASKGTGLSNQPQHF	TGTGCCAGCAAGGGTACAGGACTTAGCAATCAGCCCCAGCATTTT
.	TRBV7-2	.	TRBJ2-7	CASSLEYEQYF	TGTGCCAGCAGCTTAGAGTACGAGCAGTACTTC
TRBD2	TRBV5-1	.	TRBJ2-1	CASSLQTSGRAILYNEQFF	TGCGCCAGCAGCTTGCAGACTAGCGGGAGGGCCATACTCTACAATGAGCAGTTCTTC
.	TRBV6-2/TRBV6-3	.	TRBJ2-3	CASSYSVATGTQYF	TGTGCCAGCAGTTACTCTGTAGCGACTGGTACGCAGTATTTT
.	TRBV3-1/TRBV3-2	.	TRBJ2-1	CASSPLGQRYNEQFF	TGTGCCAGCAGCCCCCTTGGGCAACGATACAATGAGCAGTTCTTC
.	TRBV5-1	few	TRBJ1-1	CASSLARGAMNTEAFF	TGCGCCAGCAGCTTGGCCCGGGGGGCCATGAACACTGAAGCTTTCTTT
TRBD2	TRBV5-4	.	TRBJ2-1	CASSLRSGGGPVDEQFF	TGTGCCAGCAGCTTGAGGTCGGGGGGAGGGCCAGTAGATGAGCAGTTCTTC
.	TRBV24-1	.	TRBJ1-3	CATREDSSGNTIYF	TGTGCCACCAGGGAGGACAGCTCTGGAAACACCATATATTTT
TRBD1	TRBV7-7	.	TRBJ2-1	CASSLGSGGTYNEQFF	TGTGCTAGCAGCTTAGGGTCAGGGGGTACCTACAATGAGCAGTTCTTC
.	TRBV7-9	.	TRBJ2-5	CASSLGVGEAETQYF	TGTGCCAGCAGCTTAGGGGTCGGGGAGGCAGAGACCCAGTACTTC
TRBD2	TRBV28	.	TRBJ2-7	CASSAIGTSGRNARPGYEQYF	TGTGCCAGCAGTGCCATAGGGACTAGCGGGAGGAACGCCCGTCCAGGCTACGAGCAGTACTTC
.	TRBV11-2	.	TRBJ2-3	CASSLGGKAEYF	TGTGCCAGCAGCTTAGGCGGGAAGGCTGAGTATTTT
TRBD2	TRBV5-1	.	TRBJ2-7	CASSLATSGTPFYEQYF	TGCGCCAGCAGCTTGGCGACTAGCGGGACTCCGTTTTACGAGCAGTACTTC
TRBD1	TRBV25-1	.	TRBJ2-5	CASSDPDRMQETQYF	TGTGCCAGCAGTGACCCGGACAGGATGCAAGAGACCCAGTACTTC
.	TRBV6-5	.	TRBJ2-1	CASSSDPGTVYNEQFF	TGTGCCAGCAGTTCCGACCCCGGGACGGTATACAATGAGCAGTTCTTC
.	TRBV7-2	.	TRBJ2-3	CASSPTSRSTDTQYF	TGTGCCAGCAGCCCCACTAGCCGTAGCACAGATACGCAGTATTTT
TRBD1	TRBV5-4	.	TRBJ2-7	CASSYGTVVPYEQYF	TGTGCCAGCAGCTACGGGACAGTAGTCCCCTACGAGCAGTACTTC
.	TRBV23-1	.	TRBJ2-7	CASTGGGSYEQYF	TGCGCCAGCACCGGAGGGGGATCCTACGAGCAGTACTTC
.	TRBV28	.	TRBJ1-2	CASSQGTDYGYTF	TGTGCCAGCAGTCAGGGGACCGACTATGGCTACACCTTC
TRBD1	TRBV4-3	.	TRBJ1-1	CASSIGTGSSEAFF	TGCGCCAGCAGCATCGGGACAGGGAGCTCTGAAGCTTTCTTT
TRBD1	TRBV18	once	TRBJ1-2	CASSLDRAYGYTF	TGTGCCAGCTCCCTGGACAGGGCCTATGGCTACACCTTC
.	TRBV28	.	TRBJ1-2	CASSLGGGFGYTF	TGTGCCAGCAGTTTAGGGGGGGGATTCGGCTACACCTTC
.	TRBV2	.	TRBJ2-7	CASSEPRDPTYEQYF	TGTGCCAGCAGTGAACCCCGGGACCCAACCTACGAGCAGTACTTC
.	TRBV4-1	.	TRBJ2-7	CASSQVQGRGEQYF	TGCGCCAGCAGCCAAGTACAGGGTCGGGGCGAGCAGTACTTC
TRBD1	TRBV7-9	.	TRBJ2-7	CASSFGQGGNEQYF	TGTGCCAGCAGCTTTGGACAGGGTGGAAACGAGCAGTACTTC
.	TRBV24-1	.	TRBJ2-3	CATSGVGVDTQYF	TGTGCCACCAGTGGAGTGGGGGTCGATACGCAGTATTTT
.	TRBV19	few	TRBJ2-3	CATTQGIADTQYF	TGTGCAACCACCCAGGGGATCGCAGATACGCAGTATTTT
TRBD1	TRBV30	.	TRBJ1-1	CAWSAGTGGWNTEAFF	TGTGCCTGGAGTGCGGGGACAGGGGGGTGGAACACTGAAGCTTTCTTT
.	TRBV13	.	TRBJ2-1	CASSLDHRLVGYNEQFF	TGTGCCAGCAGCTTAGACCATCGACTAGTGGGTTACAATGAGCAGTTCTTC
TRBD1	TRBV27	.	TRBJ1-1	CASSQGALMNTEAFF	TGTGCCAGCAGCCAGGGGGCCTTAATGAACACTGAAGCTTTCTTT
.	TRBV6-5	.	TRBJ1-5	CASSQGDGQPQHF	TGTGCCAGCAGCCAGGGTGATGGTCAGCCCCAGCATTTT
TRBD2	TRBV7-2	.	TRBJ2-1	CASSLARDYNNEQFF	TGTGCCAGCAGCTTAGCGAGGGACTACAACAATGAGCAGTTCTTC
TRBD1	TRBV30	once	TRBJ1-1	CAWQIQGAGTEAFF	TGTGCCTGGCAAATCCAGGGGGCGGGCACTGAAGCTTTCTTT
TRBD1	TRBV10-3	once	TRBJ2-3	CAIRAGQGSTDTQYF	TGTGCCATCAGGGCGGGACAGGGAAGCACAGATACGCAGTATTTT
.	TRBV28	.	TRBJ2-1	CASSPKGRRYNEQFF	TGTGCCAGCAGCCCCAAGGGGAGAAGGTACAATGAGCAGTTCTTC
TRBD2	TRBV5-5	.	TRBJ2-5	CASSLGSGYTETQYF	TGTGCCAGCAGCTTGGGTAGCGGGTACACGGAGACCCAGTACTTC
TRBD2	TRBV18	.	TRBJ2-3	CASSLMSGRGTDTQYF	TGTGCCAGCTCACTCATGAGCGGGAGGGGCACAGATACGCAGTATTTT
.	TRBV18	once	TRBJ2-7	CASSPDWASYEQYF	TGTGCCAGCTCACCAGACTGGGCATCCTACGAGCAGTACTTC
.	TRBV12-3/TRBV12-4	.	TRBJ2-5	CASSFSETQYF	TGTGCCAGCAGTTTTTCTGAGACCCAGTACTTC
.	TRBV5-1	.	TRBJ2-7	CASRIAGTETYEQYF	TGCGCCAGCAGGATTGCCGGGACTGAGACCTACGAGCAGTACTTC
.	TRBV2	.	TRBJ2-7	CASIRRESSYEQYF	TGTGCCAGCATTCGACGGGAAAGCTCCTACGAGCAGTACTTC
TRBD1	TRBV7-9	once	TRBJ2-4	CASSLPATGVKNIQYF	TGTGCCAGCAGCCTACCCGCTACAGGGGTAAAAAACATTCAGTACTTC
.	TRBV4-1	.	TRBJ2-7	CASSDRGYEQYF	TGCGCCAGCAGTGATAGGGGATACGAGCAGTACTTC
.	TRBV18	.	TRBJ2-7	CASSPVFLYEQYF	TGTGCCAGCTCACCGGTCTTCTTGTACGAGCAGTACTTC
.	TRBV28	.	TRBJ1-2	CASREPQGNYGYTF	TGTGCCAGCAGAGAGCCTCAGGGTAACTATGGCTACACCTTC
.	TRBV6-1	.	TRBJ1-3	CASSEASGGGQRNTIYF	TGTGCCAGCAGTGAAGCGAGCGGGGGAGGACAGCGAAACACCATATATTTT
.	TRBV27	once	TRBJ2-7	CASSPEKGRQYF	TGTGCCAGCAGCCCTGAGAAGGGACGGCAGTACTTC
.	TRBV29-1	.	TRBJ1-5	CSVEDPGGNQPQHF	TGCAGCGTTGAAGATCCGGGGGGCAATCAGCCCCAGCATTTT
.	TRBV18	.	TRBJ1-1	CASSLRDGDLNTEAFF	TGTGCCAGCTCACTCCGGGACGGAGACTTGAACACTGAAGCTTTCTTT
.	TRBV28	.	TRBJ1-5	CASTRDLLQHF	TGTGCCAGCACTAGGGACCTACTCCAGCATTTT